In its sample, the clone carrying this T cell receptor (beta chain) was seen many times. Its antigen is undetermined. The V gene lost 6 bases and the J gene lost 0 bases, with 12 bases spanning the gap. Germline V gene sequence: CDR1 SGHVS, CDR2 FQNEAQ. This CDR3 contains 15 residues. This sample is drawn from a study of CD8 T cells in ankylosing spondylitis. TCRdb reprocessed the 5' RACE reads via MiXCR and lists one record per CDR3 protein. Of 450,000 to 550,000 distinct CDR3 sequences in the sample, roughly 5.2% are singletons; the top ten hold roughly 3.5%. The study, taken as a whole, reports: A motif in TCR beta, a set of eight highly homologous variants, appeared characteristic of ankylosing spondylitis blood.

Sequences were obtained from blood, either unsorted or a sorted T cell fraction (not recorded which). The V call is TRBV7-8, the J call TRBJ2-1; D is undetermined. The TCR comes from a male donor with ankylosing spondylitis. In DNA form, the CDR3 reads TGTGCCAGCAGGATCATGTCGAACTCCTACAATGAGCAGTTCTTC. This sequence encodes CASRIMSNSYNEQFF.